These 5 T cell receptor beta chains were sequenced from one sample in a study of blood T cell repertoires in COVID-19. This table comes from immunoSEQ multiplex PCR, and its TCRdb copy is limited to in-frame clones, with some not included. The sample contains fewer than 250,000 clones, around nine tenths of which appear only once. The sequenced sample consisted of peripheral blood. The receptors come from an older woman with acute or convalescent COVID-19.

The V call is TRBV12-3 or TRBV12-4, the J call TRBJ1-1, with no clear D. The V gene lost 4 bases and the J gene lost 7 bases, with 7 bases spanning the gap. This CDR3 region has 11 residues. Here the CDR3 DNA reads TGTGCCAGCAGTTCTAGCTATGAAGCTTTCTTT. Translating gives CASSSSYEAFF.

The V and J genes are TRBV9 and TRBJ2-6, with TRBD1 identical over 11 bases. Germline trimming cut 0 bases from V and 1 base from J; bases unmatched to any gene: 6. This CDR3 spans 19 amino acids. Germline-derived CDR1 and CDR2 are SGDLS and YYNGEE. The DNA of the CDR3 is TGTGCCAGCAGCGTAGTACCGGACAGGGGGCAGTCTGGGGCCAACGTCCTGACTTTC. It codes for CASSVVPDRGQSGANVLTF. The full variable domain, in which reference TRBV9 and TRBJ2-6 provide the parts outside the CDR3, is DSGVTQTPKHLITATGQRVTLRCSPRSGDLSVYWYQQSLDQGLQFLIQYYNGEERAKGNILERFSAQQFPDLHSELNLSSLELGDSALYFCASSVVPDRGQSGANVLTFGAGSRLTVL.

The V call is TRBV25-1, the J call TRBJ2-3; D gene unclear. The CDR3 runs to 15 residues. The V gene's germline CDR1 is MGHDK and CDR2 SYGVNS. Trimming removed 3 bases at V and 4 bases at J, with 14 bases between. The CDR3 nucleotides are TGTGCCAGCAGTGATGCGGCAAGCGCGGCAGATACGCAGTATTTT. This translates into CASSDAASAADTQYF.

V usage is TRBV5-1 and J usage is TRBJ1-3, with D unclear. This CDR3 contains 12 residues. With 4 bases removed from V and 4 bases from J, the gap between germline ends came to 6 bases. CDR1 is SGHRS, CDR2 YFSETQ, per germline. CDR3 protein: CASSNQGNTIYF. The DNA for the CDR3 is TGCGCCAGCAGCAATCAGGGAAACACCATATATTTT.

This sequence joins TRBV30 and TRBJ1-4; D perhaps matches TRBD1 (6 bases). There are 14 residues in the CDR3. Trimming stripped 5 bases from V and 3 bases from J, with 13 bases between. Per the germline V gene, CDR1 is GTSNPN and CDR2 is SVGIG (reference sequence). CDR3 in DNA: TGTGCCTGGGATAGGGGGGGCTCTAATGAAAAACTGTTTTTT. Amino acid sequence: CAWDRGGSNEKLFF.